The 15 T cell receptor beta chains below all came from one sample that was sequenced in a study of blood T cell repertoires in COVID-19. Libraries were prepared by immunoSEQ multiplex PCR; TCRdb keeps only in-frame clonotypes and omits some of them. The repertoire has more than 200,000 clones, roughly 84% of them found once; the top ten carry 4% to 5%. Sequences were obtained from peripheral blood. These receptors originate from a man in his sixties with acute or convalescent COVID-19.

The chain recombines TRBV19 with TRBJ2-7; a weak D match, TRBD2 (5 bases). The CDR3 extends over 14 amino acids. V dropped 3 bases and J dropped 3 bases, with 12 bases sitting between them. CDR1 LNHDA and CDR2 SQIVND come from the germline V gene (reference sequence). For the CDR3, the DNA is TGTGCCAGTAGTATGACGGGGAACCACTACGAGCAGTACTTC. Its translation: CASSMTGNHYEQYF.

The J gene is TRBJ1-6, the V gene TRBV9; D is ambiguous. The V gene's germline CDR1 is SGDLS and CDR2 YYNGEE. This CDR3 is built from 15 residues. V was cut by 0 bases and J by 13 bases, with 17 bases left in between. The CDR3 DNA is TGTGCCAGCAGCGTAGGAGGTGACTCGATAATCCCCCTCCACTTT. It encodes CASSVGGDSIIPLHF.

The V gene is TRBV7-2, the J gene TRBJ2-1, with 11 positions matching TRBD2. The germline CDR1 and CDR2 sequences are SGHTA and FQGNSA. This CDR3 has 16 amino acids. The junction had 5 bases not matched to a gene; V was cut back by 2 bases and J by 5 bases. The CDR3 sequence is CASSLLGTSGNNEQFF. CDR3 nucleotides: TGTGCCAGCAGCTTACTGGGGACTAGCGGTAACAATGAGCAGTTCTTC.

This chain links TRBV18 with TRBJ1-2; D not resolved. Germline V gene sequence: CDR1 KGHSH, CDR2 LQKENI. The CDR3 has 13 residues. Trimming pared 3 bases from V and 8 bases from J, leaving 13 bases between. The CDR3 sequence: CASSPEEVTGYTF. The CDR3 region has the DNA TGTGCCAGCTCACCGGAAGAGGTCACGGGCTACACCTTC. Combining the CDR3 with reference TRBV18 and TRBJ1-2 gives the whole variable domain NAGVMQNPRHLVRRRGQEARLRCSPMKGHSHVYWYRQLPEEGLKFMVYLQKENIIDESGMPKERFSAEFPKEGPSILRIQQVVRGDSAAYFCASSPEEVTGYTFGSGTRLTVV.

This chain links TRBV6-5 with TRBJ1-3, with D unresolved. Germline V gene sequence: CDR1 MNHEY, CDR2 SVGAGI. Trimming took off 0 bases at V and 0 bases at J, with 9 bases between the two ends. CDR3 length: 16 amino acids. CDR3 loop: CASSYSVTISGNTIYF. The CDR3 DNA follows: TGTGCCAGCAGTTACTCGGTTACAATCTCTGGAAACACCATATATTTT.

In this sample, this clone turned up once. The chain links TRBV28 to TRBJ2-1; TRBD2 agrees at 8 bases. Germline trimming cut 2 bases from V and 8 bases from J; bases unmatched to any gene: 8. Germline V gene lookup returns CDR1 MDHEN and CDR2 SYDVKM. This CDR3 is built from 15 residues. The CDR3 protein is CASSLAGGRGDEQFF. The CDR3 coding sequence is TGTGCCAGCAGTTTAGCGGGGGGCCGGGGCGATGAGCAGTTCTTC. The full variable domain, rest sourced from reference TRBV28 and TRBJ2-1, is DVKVTQSSRYLVKRTGEKVFLECVQDMDHENMFWYRQDPGLGLRLIYFSYDVKMKEKGDIPEGYSVSREKKERFSLILESASTNQTSMYLCASSLAGGRGDEQFFGPGTRLTVL.

There are a few counts of this clone. The V and J genes are TRBV10-1 and TRBJ2-3, with 7 bases lining up with TRBD1. Germline V gene data show CDR1 as WNHNN and CDR2 as SYGVQD (reference sequence). The junction had 5 bases not matched to a gene; V was cut back by 3 bases and J by 5 bases. The CDR3 is made up of 14 amino acids. The CDR3 nucleotides read TGCGCCAGCAGTGAATTTACAGGGGAAGATACGCAGTATTTT. Translation: CASSEFTGEDTQYF.

The J gene is TRBJ2-2, the V gene TRBV13, with 14 bases aligning to TRBD2. After removal of 5 bases from V and 4 bases from J, the junction contained 9 bases not matched to a gene. The germline V gene encodes CDR1 PRHDT and CDR2 FYEKMQ (reference sequence). This CDR3 comprises 18 residues. CDR3 protein: CASSQGLAGVFSTGELFF. CDR3 bases: TGTGCCAGCAGCCAGGGACTAGCGGGAGTGTTTAGCACCGGGGAGCTGTTTTTT. Filled out from reference TRBV13 and TRBJ2-2, the complete variable domain reads AAGVIQSPRHLIKEKRETATLKCYPIPRHDTVYWYQQGPGQDPQFLISFYEKMQSDKGSIPDRFSAQQFSDYHSELNMSSLELGDSALYFCASSQGLAGVFSTGELFFGEGSRLTVL.

This chain connects TRBV28 to TRBJ1-2, with unresolved D. The germline CDR1 and CDR2 sequences are MDHEN and SYDVKM. This CDR3 contains 15 residues. The V and J ends lost 5 bases and 2 bases respectively, with 15 bases between them. This CDR3 is CASSLATPGNYGYTF. Here the CDR3 DNA reads TGTGCCAGCAGTCTCGCCACCCCGGGGAACTATGGCTACACCTTC.

The CDR3 region has the DNA TGTGCCAGTAGTATTTGGAGGGATCCGGGGTACGAGCAGTACTTC. Its translation: CASSIWRDPGYEQYF. The genes are TRBV19 and TRBJ2-7, with D tentatively TRBD2 (6 bases). The length of the CDR3 is 15 residues. V lost 3 bases to trimming and J lost 4 bases, with 16 bases between them. The germline gives CDR1 LNHDA, CDR2 SQIVND (reference sequence).

This clone was counted once. The chain employs TRBV11-2 and TRBJ2-5, with TRBD2 matching over 8 bases. CDR1 and CDR2 from the germline V gene are SGHAT and FQNNGV. This CDR3 is 15 amino acids long. Trimming cost V 2 bases and J 5 bases; bases outside gene matches: 7. The CDR3, as DNA: TGTGCCAGCAGCTTACGGTCGGGGGGGCTTGAGACCCAGTACTTC. This codes for CASSLRSGGLETQYF.

The chain links TRBV6-1 to TRBJ1-5; weak D call: TRBD1 (5 bases). V was pared by 3 bases and J by 5 bases, with 11 bases between. Germline CDR1 reads MNHNS; CDR2 reads SASEGT. This CDR3 is built from 14 residues. The CDR3 here is CASSESGYDQPQHF. CDR3 DNA sequence: TGTGCCAGCAGTGAGTCAGGGTATGATCAGCCCCAGCATTTT.

This chain uses TRBV27 with TRBJ1-5; possibly TRBD1 for D (5 bases). The CDR3 has 14 amino acids. The germline V gene has CDR1 MNHEY and CDR2 SMNVEV (reference sequence). V dropped 0 bases and J dropped 4 bases, with 7 bases sitting between them. CDR3 sequence (DNA): TGTGCCAGCAGTTTATCCAGGGCAAATCAGCCCCAGCATTTT. This encodes CASSLSRANQPQHF.

The chain is built from TRBV28 and TRBJ1-1, with D unclear. The V end lost 2 bases, the J end lost 8 bases, and 15 bases lay between the germline ends. This CDR3 region has 14 residues. Germline values: CDR1 MDHEN, CDR2 SYDVKM. The CDR3 is CASSLELAKQEAFF. The CDR3 DNA reads TGTGCCAGCAGTTTAGAGTTGGCAAAACAGGAAGCTTTCTTT.

The gene calls are TRBV5-4 and TRBJ1-2; 8 nucleotides line up with TRBD1. This CDR3 contains 15 residues. Germline trimming cut 5 bases from V and 1 base from J; bases unmatched to any gene: 7. Germline loops: CDR1 SGHNT, CDR2 YYREEE (reference sequence). Written as DNA, the CDR3 is TGTGCCAGCAGTCGACAGGGGACCTATAACTATGGCTACACCTTC. Protein sequence: CASSRQGTYNYGYTF.